A single sample gave rise to the 24 T cell receptor beta chains below, sequenced in a study of cytomegalovirus exposure and HLA in healthy donors. Primers: 60 Vbeta forward and 13 Jbeta reverse. TCRdb's copy holds only in-frame clones and misses some; the assay was immunoSEQ multiplex PCR. Among hundreds of thousands of clones listed, around 80% were seen once. Sequencing input: PBMCs. These receptors were taken from a woman in her 40s in good health and CMV-seronegative.

CDR3 nucleotide sequence: TGTGCCAGCAGCGTAGGGGGCAGAGCTAACTATGGCTACACCTTC. Translated, it gives CASSVGGRANYGYTF. The chain is built from TRBV9 and TRBJ1-2; TRBD1 might be the D (5 bases). The CDR3 covers 15 residues. V lost 0 bases, J lost 0 bases, and 9 bases lay in between. In germline, CDR1 is SGDLS, CDR2 YYNGEE.

This chain connects TRBV2 to TRBJ1-6; 10 nucleotides agree with TRBD1. This CDR3 region has 14 residues. Trimming cost V 4 bases and J 10 bases; bases outside gene matches: 4. Germline V CDR1 and CDR2: SNHLY, FYNNEI. Written as DNA, the CDR3 is TGTGCCAGCAGTGGGGGGACAGGGGTCTCACCCCTCCACTTT. It is translated as CASSGGTGVSPLHF.

This chain connects TRBV6-5 to TRBJ2-7, with a possible D match to TRBD2 (6 bases). The germline CDR1 and CDR2 sequences are MNHEY and SVGAGI. This CDR3 is built from 13 residues. V was shortened by 10 bases and J by 3 bases, with 16 bases between the two germline ends. For the CDR3, the DNA is TGTGCCACCTCGACTCGGGGGATCTACGAGCAGTACTTC. Translated, it gives CATSTRGIYEQYF.

The chain employs TRBV30 and TRBJ1-5; 7 bases fit TRBD1. The ends lost 1 base at V and 8 bases at J; junction bases unmatched: 8. Per the germline V gene, CDR1 is GTSNPN and CDR2 is SVGIG (reference sequence). There are 14 residues in the CDR3. The CDR3 region has the DNA TGTGCCTGGAGTGAGGGACAGAGGTCTGAGCCCCAGCATTTT. It encodes CAWSEGQRSEPQHF. Complete variable domain (other parts from reference TRBV30 and TRBJ1-5): SQTIHQWPATLVQPVGSPLSLECTVEGTSNPNLYWYRQAAGRGLQLLFYSVGIGQISSEVPQNLSASRPQDRQFILSSKKLLLSDSGFYLCAWSEGQRSEPQHFGDGTRLSIL.

The V call is TRBV2, the J call TRBJ2-1; D is perhaps TRBD1 (5 bases). The V end was cut by 7 bases, the J end by 9 bases, with 22 bases between. There are 15 residues in the CDR3. The germline CDR1 and CDR2 sequences are SNHLY and FYNNEI. CDR3 nucleotides: TGTGCCAGCACTCAGGGTACAGTTTCACGTTCTGAGCAGTTCTTC. Translating it yields CASTQGTVSRSEQFF.

J is TRBJ1-2 and V is TRBV5-1; D remains ambiguous. Per germline, CDR1 SGHRS and CDR2 YFSETQ. The germline V and J ends were trimmed by 4 bases and 7 bases, with 11 bases remaining between them. CDR3 size: 12 residues. This CDR3 reads CASSPGLVGYTF. In DNA, the CDR3 is TGCGCCAGCAGCCCCGGACTCGTTGGCTACACCTTC.

In this sample, this clone turned up a few times. The chain combines TRBV4-2 with TRBJ1-1; no definite D call. With 0 bases removed from V and 8 bases from J, the gap between germline ends came to 13 bases. CDR1 is LGHNA, CDR2 YNFKEQ, per germline. The CDR3 spans 14 residues. CDR3 nucleotide sequence: TGTGCCAGCAGCCAAGAACAGATGTTGGCAGAAGCTTTCTTT. Amino acids: CASSQEQMLAEAFF.

The rearrangement links TRBV5-6 to TRBJ1-6, with TRBD1 matching 7 bases. Per the germline V gene, CDR1 is SGHDT and CDR2 is YYEEEE. With V trimmed by 3 bases and J by 6 bases, 6 bases remained unmatched. This CDR3 has 15 residues. The CDR3 region is CASSSKQGFNSPLHF. The DNA for the CDR3 is TGTGCCAGCAGCTCGAAACAGGGGTTTAATTCACCCCTCCACTTT.

This rearrangement joins TRBV2 to TRBJ1-5; 8 bases map to TRBD1. The CDR3 consists of 17 residues. The J segment lost 4 bases and the V segment lost 6 bases, leaving 14 bases of the junction unmatched. The germline V gene has CDR1 SNHLY and CDR2 FYNNEI. The CDR3 region has the DNA TGTGCCAGCAGGGGGGCAGGGGGCGAGGGGGGAAATCAGCCCCAGCATTTT. Protein product: CASRGAGGEGGNQPQHF.

V is TRBV14 and J is TRBJ1-2; 7 nucleotides agree with TRBD1. This CDR3 is built from 12 residues. In germline, CDR1 is SGHDN, CDR2 FVKESK. J was trimmed by 5 bases and V by 4 bases; bases with no gene match: 1. CDR3 bases: TGTGCCAGCAGCCGGGACAGTTATGGCTACACCTTC. Its translation: CASSRDSYGYTF.

Of note for this clone: Other DNA sequences in the sample encode the same CDR3. The rearrangement joins TRBV5-1 to TRBJ1-1; D gene unclear. The CDR3 loop spans 13 amino acids. V gave up 4 bases and J gave up 1 base, with 8 bases separating them. Germline CDR1 and CDR2: SGHRS and YFSETQ. CDR3 in DNA: TGCGCCAGCAGCCTCAGTACGAACACTGAAGCTTTCTTT. Encoded protein: CASSLSTNTEAFF.

The chain couples TRBV7-9 to TRBJ1-4; possibly TRBD1 for D (5 bases). The CDR3 sequence is 14 residues long. Germline loops: CDR1 SEHNR, CDR2 FQNEAQ (reference sequence). V shed 5 bases and J shed 8 bases, with 15 bases lying between them. The DNA for the CDR3 is TGTGCCAGCAGCACTGGACATAATATCGAAAAACTGTTTTTT. Residues: CASSTGHNIEKLFF.

This chain connects TRBV4-1 to TRBJ2-7, with D possibly TRBD2 on 5 matching bases. The CDR3 has 17 residues. Trimming took off 0 bases at V and 5 bases at J, with 20 bases between the two ends. Per germline, CDR1 MGHRA and CDR2 YSYEKL. The CDR3, as DNA: TGCGCCAGCAGCCAAGAGGAAGAGGGTATTAAGCCCCACGAGCAGTACTTC. Its translation: CASSQEEEGIKPHEQYF.

The J gene is TRBJ1-2, the V gene TRBV18; tentative D call: TRBD1 (5 bases). This CDR3 has 15 amino acids. V was trimmed by 1 base and J by 4 bases, leaving 13 bases between them. Germline CDR1 reads KGHSH; CDR2 reads LQKENI. As DNA, the CDR3 is TGTGCCAGCTCACCACTTCAAGCGGGGCCCTATGGCTACACCTTC. It is translated as CASSPLQAGPYGYTF.

The J gene is TRBJ2-5, the V gene TRBV7-2; TRBD2 might be the D (5 bases). The V and J ends lost 1 base and 3 bases respectively, with 12 bases between them. The CDR3 consists of 15 residues. Germline-derived CDR1 and CDR2 are SGHTA and FQGNSA. The CDR3 region has the DNA TGTGCCAGCAGCTTAGTGTGGCGGGCCGAAGAGACCCAGTACTTC. Its protein is CASSLVWRAEETQYF.

The V call is TRBV9, the J call TRBJ2-7; weak D call: TRBD1 (6 bases). Germline CDR1 and CDR2: SGDLS and YYNGEE. The V end was cut by 5 bases, the J end by 0 bases, with 18 bases between. This CDR3 is 16 amino acids long. The CDR3 loop reads CASSPGATSSSYEQYF. For the CDR3, the DNA is TGTGCCAGCAGTCCAGGGGCCACCTCGAGCTCCTACGAGCAGTACTTC.

The chain combines TRBV6-5 with TRBJ2-1; 9 nucleotides line up with TRBD1. CDR1 and CDR2 from the germline V gene are MNHEY and SVGAGI. This CDR3 region has 15 residues. V lost 2 bases to trimming and J lost 6 bases; unmatched junction nucleotides: 5. The CDR3 DNA follows: TGTGCCAGCAGTTACCGACAGGGGGTTTTCAATGAGCAGTTCTTC. This encodes CASSYRQGVFNEQFF.

On this clone: A read error may account for a junction end that differs from germline. The same CDR3 arises from other DNA sequences in this sample as well. The rearrangement links TRBV7-7 to TRBJ2-1; possible D gene TRBD1, 6 bases. The CDR3 totals 13 residues. Looked up from germline, CDR1 is SSHAT and CDR2 is FNYEAQ (reference sequence). In nucleotides, the CDR3 is TGTGCTAGCAGCCTAGGACAGTACAATGAGCAGTTCTTC. As protein: CASSLGQYNEQFF.

Note on this clone: The identical CDR3 is also encoded by other nucleotide sequences in the sample. The rearrangement joins TRBV7-2 to TRBJ1-5; 8 nucleotides match TRBD1. V dropped 4 bases and J dropped 1; count of bases not matched to a gene: 3. The CDR3 contains 15 residues. CDR1 is SGHTA and CDR2 is FQGNSA in the germline V gene. The DNA for the CDR3 is TGTGCCAGCAGCTGGACAGGGACGAGCAATCAGCCCCAGCATTTT. Its protein is CASSWTGTSNQPQHF.

The CDR3 DNA sequence: TGTGCCAGCAGCTTTGACAGGGGGACCTACAATGAGCAGTTCTTC. It is translated as CASSFDRGTYNEQFF. This chain connects TRBV7-2 to TRBJ2-1, with 9 bases that match TRBD1. In germline, CDR1 is SGHTA, CDR2 FQGNSA. This CDR3 has 15 residues. V shed 3 bases and J 2 bases; nucleotides not matched to a gene: 2.

This chain joins TRBV19 and TRBJ1-3; D is undetermined. In germline, CDR1 is LNHDA, CDR2 SQIVND (reference sequence). The CDR3 has 17 amino acids. The V end was cut by 3 bases, the J end by 0 bases, with 15 bases between. Here the CDR3 DNA reads TGTGCCAGTAGTATTCCCCGACATTCTATCTCTGGAAACACCATATATTTT. Protein sequence: CASSIPRHSISGNTIYF.

The V gene is TRBV2, the J gene TRBJ1-2; 11 bases map to TRBD1. The CDR3 consists of 15 residues. Per germline, CDR1 SNHLY and CDR2 FYNNEI. The V gene end was trimmed by 6 bases and the J gene end by 6 bases; junction bases not matched to a gene: 9. The CDR3 is CASRGAGQGVDGYTF. CDR3 in DNA: TGTGCCAGCAGGGGAGCGGGACAGGGGGTGGATGGCTACACCTTC.

About this clone itself: A read error may account for a junction end that differs from germline. The V gene is TRBV7-9, the J gene TRBJ2-6, with 13 bases that match TRBD2. CDR1 and CDR2 from the germline V gene are SEHNR and FQNEAQ (reference sequence). The length of the CDR3 is 18 residues. This CDR3 is CSSTLTTSGGRGANVLTF. The CDR3 DNA is TGTTCCAGCACCCTCACGACTAGCGGGGGGAGGGGGGCCAACGTCCTGACTTTC.

The chain carries TRBV9 and TRBJ1-1, with TRBD1 matching over 8 bases. The CDR3 contains 16 residues. The J segment lost 3 bases and the V segment lost 1 base, leaving 8 bases of the junction unmatched. Per the germline V gene, CDR1 is SGDLS and CDR2 is YYNGEE. The CDR3 sequence: CASSVRAGGVDTEAFF. CDR3 in DNA: TGTGCCAGCAGCGTAAGGGCAGGGGGCGTTGACACTGAAGCTTTCTTT.